This is a list of T cell receptor beta chains from one sample in a study of CD4 T cells in relation to SARS-CoV-2 and coronaviruses. Assay: immunoSEQ multiplex PCR; the TCRdb copy retains only in-frame clones and omits some. The table records 9,000 to 13,000 clones, approximately 74% of them present only once. These TCRs are of unknown antigen specificity. Source material: CD4+ T cells from PBMCs, cultured in vitro. These receptors came from a human donor in good health. Each CDR3 is given with its conserved first and last residue. The order of the fields is V gene, CDR3 length, J gene, clone size, D gene, CDR3 DNA, CDR3 protein. D genes are given only for firm matches. Only part of the rows carry a size: once, few, many, or a class if the clone is expanded.

TRBV9,18,TRBJ2-3,once,TRBD2,TGTGCCAGCAGCGTTGGCGGGACTAGCGGGGGGAGCACAGATACGCAGTATTTT,CASSVGGTSGGSTDTQYF
TRBV29-1,16,TRBJ2-7,-,TRBD1,TGCAGCGTTGAAGATTTTGCCGGACAGGGAGGATACGAGCAGTACTTC,CSVEDFAGQGGYEQYF
TRBV5-1,15,TRBJ2-5,-,-,TGCGCCAGCAGCCCGACCGACAGGACCCAAGAGACCCAGTACTTC,CASSPTDRTQETQYF
TRBV27,14,TRBJ2-1,once,-,TGTGCCAGCGGTCCACTAGAGACCTACAATGAGCAGTTCTTC,CASGPLETYNEQFF
TRBV7-2,16,TRBJ2-7,-,-,TGTGCCAGCAGCCCGGGCGAGGTGGCAGCCCCCTACGAGCAGTACTTC,CASSPGEVAAPYEQYF
TRBV10-2,15,TRBJ1-1,-,TRBD1,TGCGCCAGCAGCGGGACAGGGGGCGTGAACACTGAAGCTTTCTTT,CASSGTGGVNTEAFF
TRBV7-8,15,TRBJ1-1,few,TRBD1,TGTGCCAGCAGCACGCGAGAGGGGGCGCGAGCTGAAGCTTTCTTT,CASSTREGARAEAFF
TRBV4-2,15,TRBJ2-2,few,-,TGTGCCAGCACCTTCGAGGAGGGCCGGGGCGGGGAGCTGTTTTTT,CASTFEEGRGGELFF
TRBV2,13,TRBJ2-7,-,TRBD2,TGTGCCAGCAACACGGGACTAGAGGGCGAGCAGTACTTC,CASNTGLEGEQYF
TRBV7-2,15,TRBJ1-3,-,-,TGTGCCAGCAGCTTAGGGATCAGGGCCGGAAACACCATATATTTT,CASSLGIRAGNTIYF
TRBV7-2,15,TRBJ2-5,-,-,TGTGCCAGCAGCTTAGGGGGGGGCTTCCAAGAGACCCAGTACTTC,CASSLGGGFQETQYF
TRBV6-1,14,TRBJ1-5,-,-,TGTGCCAGCAGTGAACCACGGGGCAATCAGCCCCAGCATTTT,CASSEPRGNQPQHF
TRBV7-9,16,TRBJ2-5,once,-,TGTGCCAGCAGTTCAACAACAGCGCTCCTCAAGAGGGCCCAGTACTTC,CASSSTTALLKRAQYF
TRBV4-3,16,TRBJ2-5,few,-,TGCGCCAGCAGCCAAGGTGGGGCTTGGGGGGAAGAGACCCAGTACTTC,CASSQGGAWGEETQYF
TRBV4-3,16,TRBJ2-6,-,-,TGCGCCAGCAGCCAAGAGGAAGGGTCTGGGGCCAACGTCCTGACTTTC,CASSQEEGSGANVLTF
TRBV30,11,TRBJ2-3,-,-,TGTGCCTGGACGGAGACAGATACGCAGTATTTT,CAWTETDTQYF
TRBV7-2,15,TRBJ2-5,-,TRBD2,TGTGCCAGCAGCTCTAGCGGGGGGGCCTTTAAGACCCAGTACTTC,CASSSSGGAFKTQYF
TRBV7-2,15,TRBJ2-2,-,TRBD1,TGTGCCAGCAGCTTCAGACAGGGGAACACCGGGGAGCTGTTTTTT,CASSFRQGNTGELFF
TRBV5-1,15,TRBJ2-7,-,TRBD2,TGCGCCAGCAGCTTGCTCGGGGAGGGTTCCTACGAGCAGTACTTC,CASSLLGEGSYEQYF
TRBV4-1,13,TRBJ2-5,-,-,TGCGCCAGCAGCCAAGACTTCTGGGAGACCCAGTACTTC,CASSQDFWETQYF
TRBV19,15,TRBJ1-6,few,-,TGTGCCAGTAGTATCGGGGGGACCTATAATTCACCCCTCCACTTT,CASSIGGTYNSPLHF
TRBV2,18,TRBJ2-6,-,-,TGTGCCAGCAGTATACACGGGACGGCCCGCTCTGGGGCCAACGTCCTGACTTTC,CASSIHGTARSGANVLTF
TRBV30,14,TRBJ2-5,-,-,TGTGCCTGGAACATGGGGCACTCCACCGGGACCCAGTACTTC,CAWNMGHSTGTQYF
TRBV6-4,13,TRBJ1-6,-,-,TGTGCCAGCAGTGAACTGAACGGTTCACCCCTCCACTTT,CASSELNGSPLHF
TRBV4-3,16,TRBJ1-3,few,-,TGCGCCAGCAGCCAAGATCAGGGACCTACTGGAAACACCATATATTTT,CASSQDQGPTGNTIYF
TRBV7-2,16,TRBJ1-5,-,TRBD1,TGTGCCAGCAGCCCCCCGGGGACAGGGAGCAATCAGCCCCAGCATTTT,CASSPPGTGSNQPQHF
TRBV6-5,16,TRBJ2-3,-,TRBD2,TGTGCCAGCAGTTACCGGACTAGCGGGAACACAGATACGCAGTATTTT,CASSYRTSGNTDTQYF
TRBV7-2,13,TRBJ2-7,-,-,TGTGCCAGCAGCTTGACTAGCTCCTACGAGCAGTACTTC,CASSLTSSYEQYF
TRBV4-1,15,TRBJ1-1,few,-,TGCGCCAGCAGCCAAGACACAGGGAGTTGGACTGAAGCTTTCTTT,CASSQDTGSWTEAFF
TRBV27,19,TRBJ1-5,few,-,TGTGCCAGCAGTTCAATCGGCGTTATCGGACAGCTTAGCAATCAGCCCCAGCATTTT,CASSSIGVIGQLSNQPQHF
TRBV7-9,15,TRBJ2-2,-,-,TGTGCCAGCAGATCAACAGGGAATCCGGCCGGGGAGCTGTTTTTT,CASRSTGNPAGELFF
TRBV19,12,TRBJ2-2,few,-,TGTGCCAGTCTGGCGCGGACCGGGGAGCTGTTTTTT,CASLARTGELFF
TRBV7-2,14,TRBJ2-1,-,-,TGTGCCAGCAGCCCCTGGACCAACCACAATGAGCAGTTCTTC,CASSPWTNHNEQFF
TRBV6-6,14,TRBJ2-6,-,-,TGTGCCAGCGGTCAGGGGAGTGGGGCCAACGTCCTGACTTTC,CASGQGSGANVLTF
TRBV19,14,TRBJ2-7,-,TRBD1,TGTGCCAGTAGTATCCACACAGGGGAATACGAGCAGTACTTC,CASSIHTGEYEQYF
TRBV3-1/TRBV3-2,13,TRBJ2-6,once,-,TGTGCCAGCAGCCAAGAAGGGGCCAACGTCCTGACTTTC,CASSQEGANVLTF
TRBV7-2,14,TRBJ1-1,few,-,TGTGCCAGCAGCTTAGTTTGGGGATCCACTGAAGCTTTCTTT,CASSLVWGSTEAFF
TRBV4-1,14,TRBJ2-2,-,-,TGCGCCAGCAACCGGGGCGGGAACACCGGGGAGCTGTTTTTT,CASNRGGNTGELFF